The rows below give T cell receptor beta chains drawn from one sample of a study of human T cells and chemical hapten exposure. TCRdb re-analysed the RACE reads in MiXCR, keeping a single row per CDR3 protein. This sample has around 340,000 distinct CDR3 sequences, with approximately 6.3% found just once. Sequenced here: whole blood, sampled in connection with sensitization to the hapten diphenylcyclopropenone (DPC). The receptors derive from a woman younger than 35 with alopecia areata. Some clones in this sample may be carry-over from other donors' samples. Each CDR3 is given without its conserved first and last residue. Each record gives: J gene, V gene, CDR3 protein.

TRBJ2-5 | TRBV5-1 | ASSGGAKYQETQY
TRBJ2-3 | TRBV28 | ASSFGQGIAPDTQY
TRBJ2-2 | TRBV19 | ASSIGTSDTGELF
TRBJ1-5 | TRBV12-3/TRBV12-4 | ASSLRSNQPQH
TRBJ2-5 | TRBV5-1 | ASSAGLAGRETQY
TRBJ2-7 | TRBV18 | ASSPTGPHEQY
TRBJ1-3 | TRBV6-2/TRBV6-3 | ASSQQGGSGNTIY
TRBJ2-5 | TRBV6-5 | ASSYSRTGETQY
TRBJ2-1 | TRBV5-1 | ASSSWDSRSNEQF
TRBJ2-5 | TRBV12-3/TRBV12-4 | ASQGPGETQY
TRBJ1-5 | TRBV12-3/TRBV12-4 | ASSLVARGLRSNQPQH
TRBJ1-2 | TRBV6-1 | ASGPVLPGGGYGYT
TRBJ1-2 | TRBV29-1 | SVGAGNYGYT
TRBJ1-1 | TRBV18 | ASSLPEGGDAF
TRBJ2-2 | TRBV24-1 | ATSATPNTGELF
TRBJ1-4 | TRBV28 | ASRSQGAVTNEKLF
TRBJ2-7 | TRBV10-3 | AISENRGAYEQY
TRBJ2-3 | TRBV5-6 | ASSQRVTSSTDTQY
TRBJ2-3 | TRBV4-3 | ASSQDRGPSGTDTQY
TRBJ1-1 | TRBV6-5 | ASSYGGLHNTEAF
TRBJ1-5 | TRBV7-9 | ASSLETEILQPQH
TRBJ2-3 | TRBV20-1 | SAPPGQGADTQY
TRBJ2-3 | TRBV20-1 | SAKSSGGADTQY
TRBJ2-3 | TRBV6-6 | ASSYKGGPEDTQY
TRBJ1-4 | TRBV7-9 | ASRTSDSTNEKLF
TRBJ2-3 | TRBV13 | ASSPGLADFTNTQY
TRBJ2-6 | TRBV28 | ASSLLGAAMFGANVLT
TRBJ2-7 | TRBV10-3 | AIRAGTHYEQY
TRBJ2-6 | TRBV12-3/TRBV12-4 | ASGLTQGTGANVLT
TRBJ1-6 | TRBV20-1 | SARDRGSPLH
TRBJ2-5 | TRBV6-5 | ASSWGGQETQY
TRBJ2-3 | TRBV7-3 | ASSTTRSGSDTQY
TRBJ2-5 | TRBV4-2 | ASSRGSGVETQY
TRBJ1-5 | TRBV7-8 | ASSFNRGRNQPQH
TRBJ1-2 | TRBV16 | ASSQSASNGYT
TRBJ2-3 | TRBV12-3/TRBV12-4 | ASSLVSREDTQY
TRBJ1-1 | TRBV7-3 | ASSLITGTEAF
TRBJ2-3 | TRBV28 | ASSSPGLAGFFPDTQY
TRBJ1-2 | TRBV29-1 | SVLHDRADGYT
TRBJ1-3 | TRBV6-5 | ASSYSKAGVGNTIY
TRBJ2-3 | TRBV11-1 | ASSLGTGDTDTQY
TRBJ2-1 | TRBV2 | VSSDWTNNEQF
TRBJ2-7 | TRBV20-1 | SARDPAGPYSYEQY
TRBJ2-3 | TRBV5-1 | ASSLEGQVLADTQY
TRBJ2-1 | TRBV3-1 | ASSQARVQQF